The present TCR beta chain was sequenced within a study of CD8+ T cells in alopecia areata. General study findings and limits: Scalp sequencing captures resident alphabeta T cells of normal skin too. Normal scalp showed lower clonality than lesional scalp, especially alopecia totalis/universalis.

V lost 9 bases and J lost 8, with 13 bases in between. Germline values: CDR1 MDHEN, CDR2 SYDVKM. CDR3 length: 11 residues. The researchers isolated CD4+ and CD8+ T cells from PBMCs by sorting. The sample holds one count of this clone. Its antigen remains unknown. RNA extraction was followed by reverse transcription into cDNA, which acted as the sequencing template. Sequenced by immunoSEQ multiplex PCR; TCRdb stores in-frame clones only, minus some. The sample holds 110,000 to 150,000 clones, 62% seen once. The receptor was derived from a human donor in good health. V gene TRBV28 combines with J gene TRBJ1-2, with no clear D. Sequencing input: CD8+ T cells sorted from blood. The chain's CDR3 is CASTDVLGYTF. In DNA, the CDR3 is TGTGCCAGTACCGACGTTCTGGGCTACACCTTC.